This T cell receptor (beta chain) was recovered during a study of identical twins. Whole-study results and caveats: The same donors were not followed; conclusions instead depended on cross-sectional statistical analysis. Memory repertoires lacked the insertion deficit that abundant cord blood beta clonotypes showed.

This CDR3 is built from 11 residues. CDR1 is SGHAT and CDR2 is FQNNGV in the germline V gene. Template switching added a universal primer binding site, and final cDNA carried unique molecular identifiers. TCRdb re-called the 5' RACE reads through MiXCR, storing one row per CDR3 protein. The sample has some 590,000 distinct CDR3 sequences, approximately 9.6% seen once. Concerning this clonotype: The antigen remains undetermined. The junction departs from the called germline gene at one end, perhaps through a read error.

Every donor was a healthy Caucasian. These sequences were also reported in another study, on yellow fever vaccine responses in identical twins.

The TCR comes from a woman between 18 and 29 years old in good health. The sample consisted of PBMCs. The gene calls are TRBV11-2 and TRBJ2-5; D remains unclear. CDR3 bases: TGTGCCGGCAGCTTAGCAACGACCCAGTACTTC. This sequence encodes CAGSLATTQYF.